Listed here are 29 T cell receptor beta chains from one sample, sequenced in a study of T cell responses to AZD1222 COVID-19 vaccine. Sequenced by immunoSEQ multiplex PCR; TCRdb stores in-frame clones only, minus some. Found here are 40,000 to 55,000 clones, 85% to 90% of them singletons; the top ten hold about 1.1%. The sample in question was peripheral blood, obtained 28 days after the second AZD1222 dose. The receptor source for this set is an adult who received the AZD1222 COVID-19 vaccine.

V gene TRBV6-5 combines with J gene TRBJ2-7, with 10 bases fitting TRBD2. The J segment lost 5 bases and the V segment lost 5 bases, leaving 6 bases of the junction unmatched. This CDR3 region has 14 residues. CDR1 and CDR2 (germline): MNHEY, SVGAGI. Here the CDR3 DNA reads TGTGCCAGCAGTCCAGCGGGAGGGCCTGACGAGCAGTACTTC. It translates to CASSPAGGPDEQYF.

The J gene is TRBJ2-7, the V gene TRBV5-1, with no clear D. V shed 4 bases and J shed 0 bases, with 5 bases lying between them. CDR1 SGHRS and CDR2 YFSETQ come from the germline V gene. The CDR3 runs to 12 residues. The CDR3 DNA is TGCGCCAGCAGCCTTCCCTCCTACGAGCAGTACTTC. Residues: CASSLPSYEQYF.

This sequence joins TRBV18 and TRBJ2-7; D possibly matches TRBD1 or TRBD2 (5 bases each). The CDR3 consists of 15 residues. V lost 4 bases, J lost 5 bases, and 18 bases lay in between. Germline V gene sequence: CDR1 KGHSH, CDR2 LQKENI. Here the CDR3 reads CASSLNRGDADEQYF. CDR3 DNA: TGTGCCAGCTCACTAAACCGGGGCGATGCGGACGAGCAGTACTTC.

The DNA of the CDR3 is TGTGCCAGCAGCTTAGTTGGGGGAGTGAACACTGAAGCTTTCTTT. This encodes CASSLVGGVNTEAFF. This rearrangement joins TRBV7-9 to TRBJ1-1; TRBD1 might be the D (5 bases). Germline loops: CDR1 SEHNR, CDR2 FQNEAQ (reference sequence). The CDR3 sequence is 15 residues long. Trimming shortened V by 1 base and J by 0 bases, and 9 bases separated the two germline ends.

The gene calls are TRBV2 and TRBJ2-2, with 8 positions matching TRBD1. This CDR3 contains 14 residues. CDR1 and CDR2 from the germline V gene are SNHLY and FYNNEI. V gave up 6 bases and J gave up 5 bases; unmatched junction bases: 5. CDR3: CASRETGATGELFF. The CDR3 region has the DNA TGTGCCAGCAGGGAGACAGGGGCGACCGGGGAGCTGTTTTTT. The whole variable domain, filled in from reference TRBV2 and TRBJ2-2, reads EPEVTQTPSHQVTQMGQEVILRCVPISNHLYFYWYRQILGQKVEFLVSFYNNEISEKSEIFDDQFSVERPDGSNFTLKIRSTKLEDSAMYFCASRETGATGELFFGEGSRLTVL.

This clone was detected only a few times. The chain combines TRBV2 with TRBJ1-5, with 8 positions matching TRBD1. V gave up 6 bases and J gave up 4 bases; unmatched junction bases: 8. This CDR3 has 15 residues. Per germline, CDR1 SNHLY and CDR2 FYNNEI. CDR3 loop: CASRAQQGGNQPQHF. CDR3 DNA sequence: TGTGCCAGCAGAGCTCAACAGGGGGGTAATCAGCCCCAGCATTTT.

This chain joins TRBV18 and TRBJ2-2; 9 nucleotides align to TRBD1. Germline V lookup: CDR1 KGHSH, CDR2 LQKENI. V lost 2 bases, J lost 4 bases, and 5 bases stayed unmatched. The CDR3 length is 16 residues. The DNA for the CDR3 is TGTGCCAGCTCACCATACAGGGGGCAGGTCACCGGGGAGCTGTTTTTT. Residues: CASSPYRGQVTGELFF.

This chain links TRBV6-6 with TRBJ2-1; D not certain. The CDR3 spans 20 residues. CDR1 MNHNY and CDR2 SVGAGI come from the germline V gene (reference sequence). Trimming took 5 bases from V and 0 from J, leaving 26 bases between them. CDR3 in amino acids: CASSPRPPGPASFSYNEQFF. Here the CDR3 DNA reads TGTGCCAGCAGTCCCCGTCCCCCAGGCCCCGCCTCTTTCTCCTACAATGAGCAGTTCTTC.

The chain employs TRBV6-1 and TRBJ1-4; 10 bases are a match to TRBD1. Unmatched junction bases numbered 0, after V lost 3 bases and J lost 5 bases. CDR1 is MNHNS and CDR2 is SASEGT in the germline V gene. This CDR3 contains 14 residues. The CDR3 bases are TGTGCCAGCAGTGAGGGACAGGGGAATGAAAAACTGTTTTTT. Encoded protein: CASSEGQGNEKLFF.

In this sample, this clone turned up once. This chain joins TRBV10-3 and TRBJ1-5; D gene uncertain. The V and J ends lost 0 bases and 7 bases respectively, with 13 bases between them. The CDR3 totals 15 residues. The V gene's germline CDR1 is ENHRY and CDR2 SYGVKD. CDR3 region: CAISESTGRGQPQHF. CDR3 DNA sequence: TGTGCCATCAGTGAGTCCACCGGACGGGGACAGCCCCAGCATTTT.

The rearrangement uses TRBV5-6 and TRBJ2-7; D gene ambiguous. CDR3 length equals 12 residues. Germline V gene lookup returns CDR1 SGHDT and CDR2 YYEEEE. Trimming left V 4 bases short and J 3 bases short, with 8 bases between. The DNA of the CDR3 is TGTGCCAGCAGCCAGGACCTCTACGAGCAGTACTTC. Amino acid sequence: CASSQDLYEQYF.

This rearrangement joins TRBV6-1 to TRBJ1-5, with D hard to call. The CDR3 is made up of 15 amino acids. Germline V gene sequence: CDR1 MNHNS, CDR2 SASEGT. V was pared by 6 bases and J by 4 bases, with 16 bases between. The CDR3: CASRPGRTGNQPQHF. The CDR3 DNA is TGTGCCAGCAGACCCGGACGGACGGGGAATCAGCCCCAGCATTTT.

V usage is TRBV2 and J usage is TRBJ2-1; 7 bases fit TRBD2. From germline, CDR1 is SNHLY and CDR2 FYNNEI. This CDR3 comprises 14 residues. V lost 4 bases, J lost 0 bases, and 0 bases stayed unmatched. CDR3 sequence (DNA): TGTGCCAGCAGTGGCGGGAGCTCCTACAATGAGCAGTTCTTC. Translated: CASSGGSSYNEQFF.

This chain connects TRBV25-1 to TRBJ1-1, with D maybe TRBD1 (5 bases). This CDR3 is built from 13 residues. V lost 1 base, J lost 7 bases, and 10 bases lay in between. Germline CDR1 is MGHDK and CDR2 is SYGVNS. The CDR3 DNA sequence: TGTGCCAGCAGTGAATCCTCGACAGATGAAGCTTTCTTT. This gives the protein CASSESSTDEAFF.

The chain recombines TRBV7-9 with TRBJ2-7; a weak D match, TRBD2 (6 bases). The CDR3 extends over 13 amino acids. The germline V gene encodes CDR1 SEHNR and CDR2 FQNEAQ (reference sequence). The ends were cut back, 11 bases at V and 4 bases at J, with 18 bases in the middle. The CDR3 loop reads CAGGRGANYEQYF. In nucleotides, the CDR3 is TGTGCCGGGGGACGCGGGGCGAATTACGAGCAGTACTTC. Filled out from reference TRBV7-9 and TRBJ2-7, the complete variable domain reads DTGVSQNPRHKITKRGQNVTFRCDPISEHNRLYWYRQTLGQGPEFLTYFQNEAQLEKSRLLSDRFSAERPKGSFSTLEIQRTEQGDSAMYLCAGGRGANYEQYFGPGTRLTVT.

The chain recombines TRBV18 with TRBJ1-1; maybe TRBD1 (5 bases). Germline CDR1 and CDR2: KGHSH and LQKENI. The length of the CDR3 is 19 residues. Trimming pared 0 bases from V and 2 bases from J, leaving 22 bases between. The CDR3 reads CASSPPNKVLRGSNTEAFF. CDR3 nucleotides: TGTGCCAGCTCACCACCTAATAAAGTTCTTCGGGGGTCAAACACTGAAGCTTTCTTT.

The CDR3 here is CASSPLSYEQYF. Written as DNA, the CDR3 is TGTGCCAGCAGCCCCCTCTCCTACGAGCAGTACTTC. This sequence joins TRBV7-8 and TRBJ2-7, with no clear D. The V and J ends lost 5 bases and 0 bases respectively, with 5 bases between them. From germline, CDR1 is SGHVS and CDR2 FQNEAQ. CDR3 length: 12 residues.

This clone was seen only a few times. The CDR3 here is CASSPRGLAGEQYF. CDR3 sequence (DNA): TGTGCCAGCTCACCACGAGGACTCGCGGGGGAGCAGTACTTC. The V gene is TRBV18, the J gene TRBJ2-7; the D gene is possibly TRBD2 (6 bases). The germline gives CDR1 KGHSH, CDR2 LQKENI. Trimming took off 1 base at V and 7 bases at J, with 14 bases between the two ends. The CDR3 is 14 residues long.

CDR3 bases: TGCAGTGCTAGTGCCTACACCGGGACTAGCGGGACTGACGAGCAGTACTTC. Encoded protein: CSASAYTGTSGTDEQYF. The J gene is TRBJ2-7, the V gene TRBV20-1; 13 bases agree with TRBD2. V gave up 3 bases and J gave up 5 bases; unmatched junction bases: 13. Per germline, CDR1 DFQATT and CDR2 SNEGSKA (reference sequence). There are 17 residues in the CDR3.

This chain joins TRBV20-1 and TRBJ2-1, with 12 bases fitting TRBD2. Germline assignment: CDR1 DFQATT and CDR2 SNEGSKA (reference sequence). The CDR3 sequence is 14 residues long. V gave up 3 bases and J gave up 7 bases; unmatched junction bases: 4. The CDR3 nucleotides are TGCAGTGCTAGTGTACTAGCGGGAGGTAATGAGCAGTTCTTC. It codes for CSASVLAGGNEQFF.

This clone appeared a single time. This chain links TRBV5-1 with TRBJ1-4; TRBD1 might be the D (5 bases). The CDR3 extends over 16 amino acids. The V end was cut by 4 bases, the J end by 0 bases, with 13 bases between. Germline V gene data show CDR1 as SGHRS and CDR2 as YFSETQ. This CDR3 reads CASSPLMGATNEKLFF. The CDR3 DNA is TGCGCCAGCAGCCCCCTGATGGGGGCAACTAATGAAAAACTGTTTTTT.

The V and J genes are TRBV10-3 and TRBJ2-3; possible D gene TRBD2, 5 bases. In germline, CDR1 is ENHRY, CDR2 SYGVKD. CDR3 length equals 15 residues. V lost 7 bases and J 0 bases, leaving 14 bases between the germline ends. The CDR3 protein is CAITEGAFSTDTQYF. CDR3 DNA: TGTGCCATCACCGAGGGAGCGTTTAGCACAGATACGCAGTATTTT.

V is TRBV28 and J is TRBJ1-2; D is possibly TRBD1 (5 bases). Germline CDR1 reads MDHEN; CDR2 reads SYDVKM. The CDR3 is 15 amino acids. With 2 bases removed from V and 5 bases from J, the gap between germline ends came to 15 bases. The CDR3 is CASSLVQGFVYGYTF. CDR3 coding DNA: TGTGCCAGCAGTTTAGTCCAGGGTTTTGTGTATGGCTACACCTTC.

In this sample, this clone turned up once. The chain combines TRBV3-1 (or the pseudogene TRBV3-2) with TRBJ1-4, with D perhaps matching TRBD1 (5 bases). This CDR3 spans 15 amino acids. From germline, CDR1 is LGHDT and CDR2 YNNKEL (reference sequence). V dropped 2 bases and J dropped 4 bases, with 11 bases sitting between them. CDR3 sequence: CASSQYDRDNEKLFF. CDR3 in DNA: TGTGCCAGCAGCCAATATGACAGAGATAATGAAAAACTGTTTTTT.

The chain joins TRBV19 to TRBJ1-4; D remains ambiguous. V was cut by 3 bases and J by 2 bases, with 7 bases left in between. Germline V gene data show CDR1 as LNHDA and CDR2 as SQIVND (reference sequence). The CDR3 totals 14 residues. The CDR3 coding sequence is TGTGCCAGTAGTATGGGAGGGACTAATGAAAAACTGTTTTTT. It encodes CASSMGGTNEKLFF.

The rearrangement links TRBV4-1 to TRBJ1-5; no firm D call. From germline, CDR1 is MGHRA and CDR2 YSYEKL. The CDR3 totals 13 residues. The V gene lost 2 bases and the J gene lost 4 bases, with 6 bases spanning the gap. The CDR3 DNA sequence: TGCGCCAGCAGCCAAAGGAGTAATCAGCCCCAGCATTTT. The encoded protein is CASSQRSNQPQHF.

Here the CDR3 DNA reads TGTGCCAGTTACAACCCCGGCAATGAGCAGTTCTTC. Amino acids: CASYNPGNEQFF. The chain uses TRBV6-5 and TRBJ2-1; D not certain. V was trimmed by 9 bases and J by 6 bases, leaving 12 bases between them. CDR1 MNHEY and CDR2 SVGAGI come from the germline V gene. This CDR3 contains 12 residues.

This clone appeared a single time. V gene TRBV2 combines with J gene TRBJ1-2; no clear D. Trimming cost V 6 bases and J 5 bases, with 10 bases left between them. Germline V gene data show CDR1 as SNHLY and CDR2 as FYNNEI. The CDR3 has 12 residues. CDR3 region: CASSDERYGYTF. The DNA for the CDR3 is TGTGCCAGCAGCGATGAGCGGTATGGCTACACCTTC.

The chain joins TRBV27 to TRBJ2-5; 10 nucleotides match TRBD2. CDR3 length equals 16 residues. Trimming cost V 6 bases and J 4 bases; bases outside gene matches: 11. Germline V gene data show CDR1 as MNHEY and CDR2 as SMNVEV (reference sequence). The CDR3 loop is CASSSFLRTSGETQYF. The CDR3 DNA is TGTGCCAGCAGCTCTTTCCTCAGGACTAGCGGAGAGACCCAGTACTTC.